The 8 T cell receptor beta chains below come from one sample, sequenced in a study of blood T cell repertoires in COVID-19. Clones were read by immunoSEQ multiplex PCR, and TCRdb kept only the in-frame ones, dropping some. The data contain about 220,000 clones, 75% to 85% of them singletons. Sequenced: peripheral blood. These receptors all come from a woman in her 70s with COVID-19, enrolled during active disease.

The chain uses TRBV4-2 and TRBJ2-4; D is possibly TRBD1 (7 bases). V shed 0 bases and J shed 1 base, with 19 bases lying between them. CDR1 and CDR2 from the germline V gene are LGHNA and YNFKEQ. This CDR3 spans 19 amino acids. CDR3 residues: CASSQEANQGGGAKNIQYF. The CDR3 DNA sequence: TGTGCCAGCAGCCAAGAGGCTAACCAGGGGGGTGGGGCCAAAAACATTCAGTACTTC.

The V call is TRBV6-5, the J call TRBJ1-1; perhaps TRBD1 as D (6 bases). The V gene's germline CDR1 is MNHEY and CDR2 SVGAGI. V lost 6 bases, J lost 2 bases, and 13 bases lay in between. CDR3 length equals 14 residues. The CDR3 DNA reads TGTGCCAGCAGAGAGACAGGTACAAACACTGAAGCTTTCTTT. Protein product: CASRETGTNTEAFF.

The V and J genes are TRBV28 and TRBJ1-5; TRBD1 matches 9 bases. Germline CDR1 MDHEN, CDR2 SYDVKM. The CDR3 length is 14 residues. Trimming took 5 bases from V and 2 from J; bases not matched to a gene: 1. The CDR3 is CASSTGGGNQPQHF. The CDR3, as DNA: TGTGCCAGCAGTACAGGGGGCGGCAATCAGCCCCAGCATTTT.

A word on this clone: The same CDR3 arises from other DNA sequences in this sample as well. The chain recombines TRBV5-1 with TRBJ1-4; 8 nucleotides align to TRBD1. Losses at the gene ends were 4 bases for V and 6 bases for J; bases not matched to a gene: 5. The CDR3 runs 14 residues. Germline lookup yields CDR1 SGHRS and CDR2 YFSETQ. CDR3 sequence (DNA): TGCGCCAGCAGCCCCGGGACAGGTTATGAAAAACTGTTTTTT. It yields the protein CASSPGTGYEKLFF.

The V and J genes are TRBV5-1 and TRBJ2-7; possibly TRBD2 for D (5 bases). The germline V gene has CDR1 SGHRS and CDR2 YFSETQ. The CDR3 contains 13 residues. Trimming cost V 2 bases and J 0 bases, with 6 bases left between them. The CDR3 region has the DNA TGCGCCAGCAGCTTTGCGGGCTCCTACGAGCAGTACTTC. Translation: CASSFAGSYEQYF.

This clone has just a few counts. The chain carries TRBV19 and TRBJ1-5, with 7 bases matching TRBD1. The CDR3 totals 13 residues. J gave up 6 bases and V 1 base, and 0 bases lay outside the gene matches. Germline assignment: CDR1 LNHDA and CDR2 SQIVND (reference sequence). The CDR3 region has the DNA TGTGCCAGTAGTATAGGGGACAGTCAGCCCCAGCATTTT. It yields the protein CASSIGDSQPQHF.

The rearrangement uses TRBV18 and TRBJ2-1; TRBD1 matches 7 bases. Germline CDR1 reads KGHSH; CDR2 reads LQKENI. Germline trimming cut 1 base from V and 3 bases from J; bases unmatched to any gene: 9. CDR3 length: 17 residues. The CDR3: CASSPLATGQSYNEQFF. The CDR3 coding sequence is TGTGCCAGCTCACCACTAGCAACGGGACAGAGCTACAATGAGCAGTTCTTC.

The chain joins TRBV7-9 to TRBJ2-3, with TRBD2 identical over 13 bases. Trimming took 5 bases from V and 2 from J; bases not matched to a gene: 4. Germline V gene lookup returns CDR1 SEHNR and CDR2 FQNEAQ (reference sequence). The CDR3 length is 16 residues. CDR3 residues: CASSAGLAGDTDTQYF. CDR3 DNA sequence: TGTGCCAGCAGCGCCGGACTAGCGGGAGACACAGATACGCAGTATTTT.